The rows below give T cell receptor beta chains drawn from one sample of a study of blood T cell repertoires in COVID-19. Produced via immunoSEQ multiplex PCR; TCRdb's table is partial and in-frame only. The data contain roughly 100,000 clones, 75% to 90% of them seen just once; the ten biggest clones take up around 4.5%. Sequenced: peripheral blood. The receptors stem from a human donor in a cohort sampled during active COVID-19. Both conserved end residues are part of each CDR3. Each record gives: J gene, D gene, clone size, V gene, CDR3 protein, CDR3 DNA. A D gene is named only where the DNA matches it firmly. Only part of the rows carry a size: once, few, many, or a class if the clone is expanded.

j_call: TRBJ1-4
d_call: NA
clone_size: NA
v_call: TRBV4-2
cdr3_aa: CASSQATATNEKLFF
cdr3_nt: TGTGCCAGCAGCCAAGCAACAGCTACTAATGAAAAACTGTTTTTT

j_call: TRBJ2-2
d_call: NA
clone_size: NA
v_call: TRBV3-1/TRBV3-2
cdr3_aa: CASSLAWTGELFF
cdr3_nt: TGTGCCAGCAGCCTTGCGTGGACCGGGGAGCTGTTTTTT

j_call: TRBJ2-7
d_call: NA
clone_size: NA
v_call: TRBV2
cdr3_aa: CASEGQNSYEQYF
cdr3_nt: TGTGCCAGCGAAGGACAGAACTCCTACGAGCAGTACTTC

j_call: TRBJ2-2
d_call: TRBD1
clone_size: NA
v_call: TRBV9
cdr3_aa: CASSPDRANTGELFF
cdr3_nt: TGTGCCAGCAGCCCGGACAGGGCAAACACCGGGGAGCTGTTTTTT

j_call: TRBJ2-7
d_call: TRBD1
clone_size: NA
v_call: TRBV5-6
cdr3_aa: CASSSETGTYEQYF
cdr3_nt: TGTGCCAGCAGCTCTGAGACAGGGACCTACGAGCAGTACTTC

j_call: TRBJ2-7
d_call: TRBD2
clone_size: few
v_call: TRBV7-3
cdr3_aa: CASKLSGGAYEQYF
cdr3_nt: TGTGCCAGCAAACTTAGCGGGGGGGCGTACGAGCAGTACTTC

j_call: TRBJ2-2
d_call: NA
clone_size: NA
v_call: TRBV30
cdr3_aa: CAWSVRGKNTGELFF
cdr3_nt: TGTGCCTGGAGTGTAAGGGGAAAGAACACCGGGGAGCTGTTTTTT

j_call: TRBJ2-2
d_call: NA
clone_size: NA
v_call: TRBV4-3
cdr3_aa: CASSQEGGRNPTGELFF
cdr3_nt: TGCGCCAGCAGCCAAGAAGGCGGGCGGAACCCCACCGGGGAGCTGTTTTTT

j_call: TRBJ1-3
d_call: NA
clone_size: once
v_call: TRBV18
cdr3_aa: CASSPQGPGNTIYF
cdr3_nt: TGTGCCAGCTCACCACAGGGGCCTGGAAACACCATATATTTT

j_call: TRBJ2-5
d_call: NA
clone_size: NA
v_call: TRBV5-5
cdr3_aa: CASSLDSGTQYF
cdr3_nt: TGTGCCAGCAGCTTGGACAGTGGGACCCAGTACTTC

j_call: TRBJ2-3
d_call: TRBD2
clone_size: NA
v_call: TRBV7-8
cdr3_aa: CASSSYSGTTVYF
cdr3_nt: TGTGCCAGCAGCTCATACTCCGGGACTACCGTGTATTTT

j_call: TRBJ2-1
d_call: TRBD1
clone_size: NA
v_call: TRBV7-8
cdr3_aa: CASSPGGWDEQFF
cdr3_nt: TGTGCCAGCAGCCCAGGGGGCTGGGATGAGCAGTTCTTC

j_call: TRBJ2-5
d_call: NA
clone_size: NA
v_call: TRBV5-5
cdr3_aa: CASSPARGFRGETQYF
cdr3_nt: TGTGCCAGCAGCCCGGCTAGAGGATTCCGCGGAGAGACCCAGTACTTC

j_call: TRBJ1-2
d_call: NA
clone_size: NA
v_call: TRBV19
cdr3_aa: CASKSQVEGYTF
cdr3_nt: TGTGCCAGTAAAAGTCAGGTCGAGGGCTACACCTTC

j_call: TRBJ1-1
d_call: TRBD1
clone_size: NA
v_call: TRBV9
cdr3_aa: CASTLTGGNTEAFF
cdr3_nt: TGTGCCAGCACTTTAACAGGGGGGAACACTGAAGCTTTCTTT

j_call: TRBJ1-2
d_call: NA
clone_size: NA
v_call: TRBV4-1
cdr3_aa: CASSQGVSANYGYTF
cdr3_nt: TGCGCCAGCAGCCAAGGTGTCAGCGCTAACTATGGCTACACCTTC

j_call: TRBJ2-3
d_call: NA
clone_size: NA
v_call: TRBV7-2
cdr3_aa: CASSLGQGTDTQYF
cdr3_nt: TGTGCCAGCAGCTTAGGACAGGGCACAGATACGCAGTATTTT

j_call: TRBJ1-5
d_call: TRBD1
clone_size: NA
v_call: TRBV28
cdr3_aa: CASSSRTGIGNQPQHF
cdr3_nt: TGTGCCAGCAGTTCCCGGACAGGGATCGGCAATCAGCCCCAGCATTTT

j_call: TRBJ2-3
d_call: NA
clone_size: NA
v_call: TRBV4-3
cdr3_aa: CASSQERRTIQYF
cdr3_nt: TGCGCCAGCAGCCAAGAACGGCGGACTATTCAGTATTTT

j_call: TRBJ2-3
d_call: TRBD1
clone_size: few
v_call: TRBV27
cdr3_aa: CASSLSRGQISTDTQYF
cdr3_nt: TGTGCCAGCAGTTTATCGAGGGGGCAAATAAGCACAGATACGCAGTATTTT

j_call: TRBJ1-2
d_call: TRBD1
clone_size: NA
v_call: TRBV18
cdr3_aa: CASSLTGLGYTF
cdr3_nt: TGTGCCAGCTCACTGACAGGGCTTGGCTACACCTTC

j_call: TRBJ2-3
d_call: TRBD2
clone_size: NA
v_call: TRBV6-4
cdr3_aa: CASSVDSGSTDTQYF
cdr3_nt: TGTGCCAGCAGTGTGGATAGCGGGAGCACAGATACGCAGTATTTT

j_call: TRBJ1-1
d_call: TRBD1
clone_size: NA
v_call: TRBV27
cdr3_aa: CASGTGGLAFF
cdr3_nt: TGTGCCAGCGGGACAGGGGGTCTAGCTTTCTTT

j_call: TRBJ2-5
d_call: TRBD2
clone_size: NA
v_call: TRBV9
cdr3_aa: CASSVLAGGQETQYF
cdr3_nt: TGTGCCAGCAGCGTGTTAGCGGGGGGCCAAGAGACCCAGTACTTC

j_call: TRBJ2-2
d_call: NA
clone_size: NA
v_call: TRBV5-1
cdr3_aa: CASTKGHVGGTGELFF
cdr3_nt: TGCGCCAGCACCAAAGGACACGTCGGCGGCACCGGGGAGCTGTTTTTT

j_call: TRBJ2-1
d_call: TRBD1
clone_size: NA
v_call: TRBV7-2
cdr3_aa: CASSLTGSSYNEQFF
cdr3_nt: TGTGCCAGCAGCTTGACAGGGAGCTCCTACAATGAGCAGTTCTTC

j_call: TRBJ1-2
d_call: NA
clone_size: once
v_call: TRBV11-2
cdr3_aa: CASSREPLGGYTF
cdr3_nt: TGTGCCAGCAGCCGGGAGCCCCTAGGAGGCTACACCTTC

j_call: TRBJ1-6
d_call: NA
clone_size: NA
v_call: TRBV19
cdr3_aa: CASSANSNRNSPLHF
cdr3_nt: TGTGCCAGTAGTGCGAACTCGAACCGTAATTCACCCCTCCACTTT

j_call: TRBJ2-3
d_call: NA
clone_size: NA
v_call: TRBV1
cdr3_aa: CTSSQDNLAGSYF
cdr3_nt: TGCACCAGCAGCCAAGATAATCTAGCGGGGTCGTATTTT

j_call: TRBJ1-3
d_call: NA
clone_size: NA
v_call: TRBV28
cdr3_aa: CASSFAGVIGNTIYF
cdr3_nt: TGTGCCAGCAGTTTTGCAGGGGTTATTGGAAACACCATATATTTT

j_call: TRBJ1-5
d_call: NA
clone_size: NA
v_call: TRBV11-2
cdr3_aa: CASSFAYNQPQHF
cdr3_nt: TGTGCCAGCAGCTTTGCCTACAATCAGCCCCAGCATTTT

j_call: TRBJ1-4
d_call: NA
clone_size: NA
v_call: TRBV14
cdr3_aa: CASSPIGGETNEKLFF
cdr3_nt: TGTGCCAGCAGCCCCATCGGGGGAGAAACTAATGAAAAACTGTTTTTT

j_call: TRBJ2-7
d_call: TRBD2
clone_size: NA
v_call: TRBV9
cdr3_aa: CASSVQAGGPGEQYF
cdr3_nt: TGTGCCAGCAGCGTCCAAGCGGGGGGGCCGGGTGAGCAGTACTTC

j_call: TRBJ2-1
d_call: NA
clone_size: NA
v_call: TRBV11-3
cdr3_aa: CASSSAGDYNEQFF
cdr3_nt: TGTGCCAGCAGCTCGGCAGGGGACTACAATGAGCAGTTCTTC

j_call: TRBJ2-3
d_call: NA
clone_size: NA
v_call: TRBV7-9
cdr3_aa: CASSLAGARTDTQYF
cdr3_nt: TGTGCCAGCAGCTTAGCGGGGGCCCGCACAGATACGCAGTATTTT

j_call: TRBJ2-7
d_call: TRBD2
clone_size: NA
v_call: TRBV5-1
cdr3_aa: CASSLPLAGISYEQYF
cdr3_nt: TGCGCCAGCAGCTTGCCACTAGCGGGGATTTCCTACGAGCAGTACTTC